The 23 T cell receptor beta chains reported below all come from one sample, sequenced in a study of blood T cell repertoires in COVID-19. TCRdb's copy holds only in-frame clones and misses some; the assay was immunoSEQ multiplex PCR. Of about 300,000 clones listed, about nine tenths were seen once; the top ten hold around 2%. Sequenced input: peripheral blood. These receptors were collected from a woman aged 25-40 years with COVID-19, enrolled during active disease.

J is TRBJ2-7 and V is TRBV5-1; tentatively, D is TRBD2 (5 bases). In germline, CDR1 is SGHRS, CDR2 YFSETQ. The CDR3 totals 12 residues. The V and J ends lost 3 bases and 4 bases respectively, with 8 bases between them. CDR3 sequence: CASSSEGYEQYF. The CDR3 DNA reads as TGCGCCAGCAGCTCCGAGGGTTACGAGCAGTACTTC.

The chain recombines TRBV6-5 with TRBJ1-1; no definite D call. This CDR3 is 14 amino acids long. V was cut by 5 bases and J by 2 bases, with 12 bases left in between. Germline CDR1 reads MNHEY; CDR2 reads SVGAGI. Here the CDR3 reads CASSSGPVNTEAFF. In DNA form, the CDR3 reads TGTGCCAGCAGTAGCGGACCGGTAAACACTGAAGCTTTCTTT.

The V gene is TRBV7-2, the J gene TRBJ2-5; 8 bases fit TRBD1. Germline lookup yields CDR1 SGHTA and CDR2 FQGNSA. The J segment lost 5 bases and the V segment lost 6 bases, leaving 20 bases of the junction unmatched. The CDR3 has 18 residues. The CDR3 DNA is TGTGCCAGCAGTCAAGAGGGGGAGTCAGGGGGCTATCGGGAGACCCAGTACTTC. This translates into CASSQEGESGGYRETQYF.

This rearrangement joins TRBV5-8 to TRBJ1-2; D is uncertain. The germline gives CDR1 SGHTS, CDR2 YDEGEE. V was pared by 5 bases and J by 3 bases, with 8 bases between. This CDR3 comprises 12 residues. Here the CDR3 reads CASSLRDYGYTF. CDR3 sequence (DNA): TGTGCCAGCAGTCTCCGGGACTATGGCTACACCTTC.

The gene calls are TRBV9 and TRBJ1-1; maybe TRBD1 (6 bases). This CDR3 contains 15 residues. Germline lookup yields CDR1 SGDLS and CDR2 YYNGEE. The ends were cut back, 0 bases at V and 2 bases at J, with 11 bases in the middle. CDR3 coding DNA: TGTGCCAGCAGCGTAGATCCGGGGGGCAACACTGAAGCTTTCTTT. Residues: CASSVDPGGNTEAFF.

This chain joins TRBV4-1 and TRBJ2-1, with D perhaps matching TRBD2 (6 bases). Trimming took 2 bases from V and 0 from J, leaving 14 bases between them. Germline-derived CDR1 and CDR2 are MGHRA and YSYEKL. The CDR3 is 17 amino acids. CDR3 in amino acids: CASSQPGLPSSYNEQFF. The CDR3 nucleotides are TGCGCCAGCAGCCAACCCGGACTACCTAGCTCCTACAATGAGCAGTTCTTC.

V and J are TRBV6-2 or TRBV6-3 and TRBJ1-1, with D tentatively TRBD1 (6 bases). The CDR3 has 15 amino acids. Between the trimmed V and J ends, which lost 5 bases and 0 bases, there was a span of 13 bases. Germline lookup yields CDR1 MNHEY and CDR2 SVGEGT. CDR3 sequence reads: CASSTRGAMNTEAFF. CDR3 DNA: TGTGCCAGCAGTACGCGGGGGGCCATGAACACTGAAGCTTTCTTT.

The chain uses TRBV13 and TRBJ1-1; D may be TRBD1 (5 bases). Trimming took off 0 bases at V and 5 bases at J, with 13 bases between the two ends. Germline loops: CDR1 PRHDT, CDR2 FYEKMQ (reference sequence). The CDR3 contains 15 residues. The CDR3 DNA follows: TGTGCCAGCAGCTTAGGCCCAGGGTGGTATACTGAAGCTTTCTTT. Translation: CASSLGPGWYTEAFF. Supplemented by reference TRBV13 and TRBJ1-1, the full variable domain reads AAGVIQSPRHLIKEKRETATLKCYPIPRHDTVYWYQQGPGQDPQFLISFYEKMQSDKGSIPDRFSAQQFSDYHSELNMSSLELGDSALYFCASSLGPGWYTEAFFGQGTRLTVV.

CDR3 nucleotides: TGTGCCAGCAGTGAGTCCTCGGCCAGGAAAGGCTACACCTTC. Its translation: CASSESSARKGYTF. The chain uses TRBV2 and TRBJ1-2; the D is unclear. Germline values: CDR1 SNHLY, CDR2 FYNNEI. This CDR3 comprises 14 residues. V lost 3 bases to trimming and J lost 8 bases, with 16 bases between them.

The rearrangement links TRBV7-8 to TRBJ1-4; D not resolved. V lost 1 base and J 3 bases, leaving 9 bases between the germline ends. In germline, CDR1 is SGHVS, CDR2 FQNEAQ. This CDR3 is built from 15 residues. DNA of the CDR3: TGTGCCAGCAGCTTAGGCTTCAGTTCTAATGAAAAACTGTTTTTT. Protein: CASSLGFSSNEKLFF.

V usage is TRBV9 and J usage is TRBJ1-3, with 8 bases lining up with TRBD1. Germline loops: CDR1 SGDLS, CDR2 YYNGEE. V shed 2 bases and J 3 bases; nucleotides not matched to a gene: 7. This CDR3 is 16 amino acids long. This CDR3 is CASSVHDRGGGNTIYF. DNA of the CDR3: TGTGCCAGCAGCGTCCACGACAGGGGAGGTGGAAACACCATATATTTT.

Worth noting for this clone: It is unclear where the CDR3 begins or ends on the DNA, so no DNA is shown, and the CDR3 is as TCRdb lists it. This chain joins TRBV28 and TRBJ1-1; the table's D call of TRBD1 was not tested on the DNA. Inclusive of both ends, the CDR3 amounts to 15 amino acids. Germline V gene data show CDR1 as MDHEN and CDR2 as SYDVKM. The CDR3: CASSTSGQGNTEAFF.

The CDR3 here is CSVVLGAGNQPQHF. CDR3 DNA sequence: TGCAGCGTTGTTCTGGGTGCGGGCAATCAGCCCCAGCATTTT. The rearrangement uses TRBV29-1 and TRBJ1-5; D not certain. Trimming took off 4 bases at V and 2 bases at J, with 12 bases between the two ends. Germline V CDR1 and CDR2: SQVTM, ANQGSEA. This CDR3 region has 14 residues.

This clone came up once. The gene calls are TRBV4-1 and TRBJ1-2, with TRBD1 matching over 9 bases. The CDR3 is 17 residues long. After removal of 4 bases from V and 4 bases from J, the junction contained 13 bases not matched to a gene. The germline CDR1 and CDR2 sequences are MGHRA and YSYEKL. The CDR3: CASSLHPGGQGSYGYTF. CDR3 in DNA: TGCGCCAGCAGCCTACATCCCGGCGGACAGGGGTCCTATGGCTACACCTTC.

The chain couples TRBV12-5 to TRBJ2-1, with D perhaps matching TRBD2 (7 bases). This CDR3 spans 16 amino acids. Germline loops: CDR1 LGHNT, CDR2 FRNRAP. Trimming took 7 bases from V and 7 from J, leaving 23 bases between them. The CDR3 spells CASVWGEGVSQNEQFF. The CDR3 DNA follows: TGTGCTAGTGTATGGGGGGAGGGGGTTTCCCAGAATGAGCAGTTCTTC. The variable domain in full, completed from reference TRBV12-5 and TRBJ2-1, reads DARVTQTPRHKVTEMGQEVTMRCQPILGHNTVFWYRQTMMQGLELLAYFRNRAPLDDSGMPKDRFSAEMPDATLATLKIQPSEPRDSAVYFCASVWGEGVSQNEQFFGPGTRLTVL.

V is TRBV7-9 and J is TRBJ1-1; D might be TRBD1 (5 bases). Germline CDR1 and CDR2: SEHNR and FQNEAQ (reference sequence). Trimming shortened V by 6 bases and J by 1 base, and 9 bases separated the two germline ends. The CDR3 consists of 13 residues. Here the CDR3 reads CASSYQGNTEAFF. In DNA, the CDR3 is TGTGCCAGCAGTTATCAGGGGAACACTGAAGCTTTCTTT.

The chain uses TRBV2 and TRBJ1-5; 7 bases are a match to TRBD1. In germline, CDR1 is SNHLY, CDR2 FYNNEI. After removal of 9 bases from V and 4 bases from J, the junction contained 3 bases not matched to a gene. The CDR3 loop spans 12 amino acids. CDR3 in amino acids: CASKTGNQPQHF. The DNA for the CDR3 is TGTGCCAGTAAGACAGGGAATCAGCCCCAGCATTTT.

The chain recombines TRBV19 with TRBJ2-5, with 9 nucleotides matching TRBD1. The CDR3 is made up of 15 amino acids. Germline V gene lookup returns CDR1 LNHDA and CDR2 SQIVND (reference sequence). V gave up 3 bases and J gave up 4 bases; unmatched junction bases: 6. The CDR3 nucleotides are TGTGCCAGTAGTATTGGGGACAGGGTTACAGAGACCCAGTACTTC. It encodes CASSIGDRVTETQYF.

Turning to this clone: This sample also contains other DNA sequences that code for the same CDR3. The chain combines TRBV19 with TRBJ1-2; 9 nucleotides match TRBD1. V dropped 3 bases and J dropped 5; count of bases not matched to a gene: 4. Germline CDR1 reads LNHDA; CDR2 reads SQIVND (reference sequence). CDR3 length: 14 residues. CDR3 sequence reads: CASSIGQGNYGYTF. CDR3 bases: TGTGCCAGTAGTATTGGACAGGGGAATTATGGCTACACCTTC.

The rearrangement joins TRBV10-3 to TRBJ2-1, with 7 bases identical to TRBD2. The CDR3 is 16 residues long. The V and J ends lost 10 bases and 2 bases, in that order; junction bases with no gene match: 14. Per the germline V gene, CDR1 is ENHRY and CDR2 is SYGVKD. CDR3 amino acids: CATGEAGRLAYNEQFF. Written as DNA, the CDR3 is TGTGCCACGGGGGAAGCGGGAAGGCTGGCCTACAATGAGCAGTTCTTC.

V is TRBV11-2 and J is TRBJ2-7; 11 bases fit TRBD2. V shed 5 bases and J 1 base; nucleotides not matched to a gene: 4. The CDR3 has 15 amino acids. The V gene's germline CDR1 is SGHAT and CDR2 FQNNGV. The DNA for the CDR3 is TGTGCCAGCAGCCCGGGACTAGCGGAATCCTACGAGCAGTACTTC. As protein: CASSPGLAESYEQYF.

This sequence joins TRBV27 and TRBJ2-5; D gene ambiguous. V was shortened by 0 bases and J by 2 bases, with 10 bases between the two germline ends. This CDR3 spans 15 amino acids. The germline V gene has CDR1 MNHEY and CDR2 SMNVEV (reference sequence). The CDR3 loop is CASSLSANSQETQYF. The CDR3 DNA reads TGTGCCAGCAGTTTATCGGCAAATTCTCAAGAGACCCAGTACTTC.

The rearrangement joins TRBV2 to TRBJ2-6, with 8 bases lining up with TRBD1. CDR3 length: 19 residues. V was clipped by 8 bases and J by 2 bases; unmatched bases: 17. Germline lookup yields CDR1 SNHLY and CDR2 FYNNEI. The CDR3 bases are TGTGCCAGCCTTTCGATTCTTGACAGGGGATTAACTGGGGCCAACGTCCTGACTTTC. The encoded protein is CASLSILDRGLTGANVLTF.